This T cell receptor beta chain is from a study of shared clonotypes between healthy human individuals. General study findings and limits: Exclusively blood specimens were collected; tissue repertoires likely differ. Clonotypes which were not shared had lower generation probabilities than clonotypes that all four donors shared.

Libraries were prepared by immunoSEQ multiplex PCR; TCRdb keeps only in-frame clonotypes and omits some of them. Among around 2.1 million clones listed, 90% to 96% were seen once. As regards this clone: Its target is unknown.

Germline assignment: CDR1 LGHNA and CDR2 YNFKEQ. V was trimmed by 0 bases and J by 10 bases, leaving 24 bases between them. The CDR3 contains 17 residues. This clonotype was obtained from a man aged 18 to 35 in good health. V and J are TRBV4-2 and TRBJ1-1, with D possibly being TRBD1 (5 bases). The material sequenced was naive CD4+ T cells sorted from blood. The subset here: CD45RA+ positively selected. CDR3 bases: TGTGCCAGCAGCCAAGAGTTAAGAGGACCCTCCCCGGGGGGAGCTTTCTTT. Its protein product is CASSQELRGPSPGGAFF.